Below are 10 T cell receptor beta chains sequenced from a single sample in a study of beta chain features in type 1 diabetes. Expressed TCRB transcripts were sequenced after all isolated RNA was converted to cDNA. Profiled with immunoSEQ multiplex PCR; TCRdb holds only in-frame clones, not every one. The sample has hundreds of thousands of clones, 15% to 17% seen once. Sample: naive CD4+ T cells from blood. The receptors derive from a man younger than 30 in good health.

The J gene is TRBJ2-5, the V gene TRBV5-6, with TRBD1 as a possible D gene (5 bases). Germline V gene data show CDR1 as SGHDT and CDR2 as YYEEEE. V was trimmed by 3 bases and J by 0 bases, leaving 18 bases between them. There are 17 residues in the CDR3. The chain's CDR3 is CASSSLPLRGHQETQYF. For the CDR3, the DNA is TGTGCCAGCAGCTCCCTCCCGTTAAGGGGTCACCAAGAGACCCAGTACTTC. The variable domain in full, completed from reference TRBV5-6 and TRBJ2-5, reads DAGVTQSPTHLIKTRGQQVTLRCSPKSGHDTVSWYQQALGQGPQFIFQYYEEEERQRGNFPDRFSGHQFPNYSSELNVNALLLGDSALYLCASSSLPLRGHQETQYFGPGTRLLVL.

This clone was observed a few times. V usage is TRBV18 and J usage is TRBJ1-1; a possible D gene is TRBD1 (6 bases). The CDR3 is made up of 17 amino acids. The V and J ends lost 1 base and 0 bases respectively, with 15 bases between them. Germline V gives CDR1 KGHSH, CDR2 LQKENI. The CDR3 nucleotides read TGTGCCAGCTCACCACAAAACCCACAGGGCATGAACACTGAAGCTTTCTTT. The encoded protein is CASSPQNPQGMNTEAFF.

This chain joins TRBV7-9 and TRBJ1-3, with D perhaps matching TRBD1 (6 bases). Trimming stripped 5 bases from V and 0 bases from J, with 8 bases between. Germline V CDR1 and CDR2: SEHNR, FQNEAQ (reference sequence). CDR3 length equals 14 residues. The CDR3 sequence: CASSTGTSGNTIYF. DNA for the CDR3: TGTGCCAGCAGCACAGGGACCTCTGGAAACACCATATATTTT.

CDR3 in amino acids: CASSPSENQPQHF. For the CDR3, the DNA is TGTGCCAGCTCACCTTCAGAAAATCAGCCCCAGCATTTT. The chain joins TRBV18 to TRBJ1-5, with D unresolved. CDR1 and CDR2 from the germline V gene are KGHSH and LQKENI. The CDR3 covers 13 residues. The V gene lost 3 bases and the J gene lost 4 bases, with 7 bases spanning the gap.

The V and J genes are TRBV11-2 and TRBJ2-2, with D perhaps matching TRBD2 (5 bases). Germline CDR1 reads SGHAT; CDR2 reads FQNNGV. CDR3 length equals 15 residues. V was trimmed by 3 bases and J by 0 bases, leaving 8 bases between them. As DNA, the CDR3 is TGTGCCAGCAGCTTCCTAGCTCCGAACACCGGGGAGCTGTTTTTT. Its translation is CASSFLAPNTGELFF.

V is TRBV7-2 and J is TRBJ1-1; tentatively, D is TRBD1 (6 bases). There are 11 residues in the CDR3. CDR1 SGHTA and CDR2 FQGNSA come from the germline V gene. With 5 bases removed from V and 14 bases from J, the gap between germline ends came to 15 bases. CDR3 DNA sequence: TGTGCCAGCAGCCAAGGGGGGTGGATGTTCTTT. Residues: CASSQGGWMFF. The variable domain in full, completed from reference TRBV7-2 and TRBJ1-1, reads GAGVSQSPSNKVTEKGKDVELRCDPISGHTALYWYRQSLGQGLEFLIYFQGNSAPDKSGLPSDRFSAERTGGSVSTLTIQRTQQEDSAVYLCASSQGGWMFFGQGTRLTVV.

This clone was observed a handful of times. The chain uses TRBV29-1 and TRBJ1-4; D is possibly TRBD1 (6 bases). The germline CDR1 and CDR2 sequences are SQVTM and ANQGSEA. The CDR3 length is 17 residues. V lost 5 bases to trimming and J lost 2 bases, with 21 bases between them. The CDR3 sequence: CSVRRPGGPGTNEKLFF. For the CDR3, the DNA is TGCAGCGTTCGCCGCCCCGGGGGGCCTGGGACTAATGAAAAACTGTTTTTT.

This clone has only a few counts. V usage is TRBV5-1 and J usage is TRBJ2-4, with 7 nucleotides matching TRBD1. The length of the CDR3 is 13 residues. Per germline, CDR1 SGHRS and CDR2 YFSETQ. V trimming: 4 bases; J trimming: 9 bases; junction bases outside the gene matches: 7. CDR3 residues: CASSARDSFIQYF. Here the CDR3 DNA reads TGCGCCAGCAGCGCTAGGGACAGTTTCATTCAGTACTTC.

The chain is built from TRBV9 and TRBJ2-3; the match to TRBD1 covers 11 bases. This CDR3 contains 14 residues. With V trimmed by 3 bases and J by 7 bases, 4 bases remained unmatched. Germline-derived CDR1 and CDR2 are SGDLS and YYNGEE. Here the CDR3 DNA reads TGTGCCAGCAGCGAAGGACAGGGGGCATATACGCAGTATTTT. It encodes CASSEGQGAYTQYF.

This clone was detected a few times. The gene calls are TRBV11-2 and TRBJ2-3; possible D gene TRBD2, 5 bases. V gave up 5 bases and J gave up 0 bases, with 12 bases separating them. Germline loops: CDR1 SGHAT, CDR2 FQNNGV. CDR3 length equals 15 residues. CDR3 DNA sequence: TGTGCCAGCAGCCCCAGGCGGGCTAGCACAGATACGCAGTATTTT. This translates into CASSPRRASTDTQYF.